This T cell receptor beta chain was sequenced during a study of blood T cell repertoires in COVID-19. Whole-study context: COVID-19 samples, acute and convalescent, were from the United States, Italy and Spain.

The germline CDR1 and CDR2 sequences are SGHAT and FQNNGV. Trimming cost V 5 bases and J 9 bases; bases outside gene matches: 7. The CDR3 covers 13 residues. Per the study methods: Counts of nucleated cells, estimated from reference gene primer amplification, were obtained. This table comes from immunoSEQ multiplex PCR, and its TCRdb copy is limited to in-frame clones, with some not included. D and trimming come from the DNA, and the V and J calls and clone size come from that table. The table shows 97,000 or so clones, with roughly four fifths occurring only once. J is TRBJ2-1 and V is TRBV11-2; 7 nucleotides match TRBD2. The sample taken for sequencing was peripheral blood. The clonotype comes from a man aged 55 to 69 with acute or convalescent COVID-19. CDR3 DNA sequence: TGTGCCAGCAGCCCCCGACTAGCAGGTGAGCAGTTCTTC. Translation: CASSPRLAGEQFF.